Presented here are 32 T cell receptor beta chains from one specimen sequenced in a study of cytomegalovirus exposure and HLA in healthy donors. In the PCR, 60 Vbeta and 13 Jbeta primers were used. Using immunoSEQ multiplex PCR, the repertoire was profiled, and TCRdb retains in-frame clones only, with some absent. The sample includes 90,000 to 100,000 clones, about 79% of them seen just once. The specimen sequenced was PBMCs. The receptor source for this set is a man in his fifties in good health and CMV-seronegative.

This clone has more than one count but fewer than ten. The chain recombines TRBV6-5 with TRBJ2-7, with 7 nucleotides matching TRBD2. This CDR3 comprises 14 residues. Looked up from germline, CDR1 is MNHEY and CDR2 is SVGAGI. Trimming at V came to 6 bases and at J to 0 bases, leaving 5 bases not matched to a gene. The CDR3 bases are TGTGCCAGCAGCCCGGGGGGATACTCCTACGAGCAGTACTTC. As protein: CASSPGGYSYEQYF.

The table lists this clone with a few counts. The chain recombines TRBV29-1 with TRBJ2-2, with 9 bases that match TRBD2. This CDR3 is 14 amino acids long. Germline V gene data show CDR1 as SQVTM and CDR2 as ANQGSEA. The CDR3 coding sequence is TGCGCCGGCGGGGGGGGCGCGTACACCGGGGAGCTGTTTTTT. Encoded protein: CAGGGGAYTGELFF.

The chain uses TRBV19 and TRBJ2-5; TRBD1 might be the D (6 bases). The J call may not be correct, given that the DNA end is closer to TRBJ2-7. The CDR3 has 19 residues. Looked up from germline, CDR1 is LNHDA and CDR2 is SQIVND (reference sequence). The CDR3 here is CASSIVFPLGGQFSYEQYF. CDR3 DNA: TGTGCCAGTAGTATCGTCTTCCCCCTCGGTGGACAGTTCTCCTACGAGCAGTACTTC.

The chain links TRBV6-1 to TRBJ1-2; a possible D gene is TRBD1 (5 bases). The V gene lost 10 bases and the J gene lost 8 bases, with 17 bases spanning the gap. Germline V gives CDR1 MNHNS, CDR2 SASEGT. The CDR3 totals 12 residues. CDR3 amino acids: CATQAPGSGYTF. The CDR3 DNA reads as TGTGCCACCCAGGCCCCAGGGTCAGGCTACACCTTC.

This chain uses TRBV4-1 with TRBJ2-1; 8 bases map to TRBD2. Germline CDR1 reads MGHRA; CDR2 reads YSYEKL. Losses at the gene ends were 4 bases for V and 9 bases for J; bases not matched to a gene: 17. The CDR3 totals 17 residues. The CDR3 region has the DNA TGCGCCAGCAGCCTCCCTAGCGGGTACGGTCTACGAGGTGAGCAGTTCTTC. Protein sequence: CASSLPSGYGLRGEQFF.

The chain combines TRBV6-5 with TRBJ2-7, with 9 bases that match TRBD1. With 3 bases clipped from V and 3 bases from J, the junction kept 9 bases outside the gene matches. CDR1 MNHEY and CDR2 SVGAGI come from the germline V gene. The CDR3 is 16 amino acids. CDR3 coding DNA: TGTGCCAGCAGTTATCGCGGACAGGGGATAAGCTACGAGCAGTACTTC. This sequence encodes CASSYRGQGISYEQYF.

The table lists this clone with a few counts. The junction differs from germline at one of its ends, possibly a read error. The chain couples TRBV7-7 to TRBJ2-2; 10 bases map to TRBD2. Looked up from germline, CDR1 is SSHAT and CDR2 is FNYEAQ (reference sequence). The CDR3 extends over 17 amino acids. CDR3 in amino acids: CASSQHLAGGNTGELFF. The CDR3 nucleotides are TGTGCTAGCAGCCAGCATTTAGCGGGGGGAAACACCGGGGAGCTGTTTTTT.

The chain uses TRBV11-2 and TRBJ2-5, with D tentatively TRBD1 (6 bases). The CDR3 has 12 amino acids. Trimming removed 4 bases from V and 4 bases from J, with 7 bases in between. Germline V gene lookup returns CDR1 SGHAT and CDR2 FQNNGV. CDR3 DNA sequence: TGTGCCAGCAGCTCGGACAGAGAGACCCAGTACTTC. It encodes CASSSDRETQYF. Drawing the rest from reference TRBV11-2 and TRBJ2-5, the complete variable domain is EAGVAQSPRYKIIEKRQSVAFWCNPISGHATLYWYQQILGQGPKLLIQFQNNGVVDDSQLPKDRFSAERLKGVDSTLKIQPAKLEDSAVYLCASSSDRETQYFGPGTRLLVL.

The chain combines TRBV19 with TRBJ1-5; 8 nucleotides align to TRBD1. V trimming: 3 bases; J trimming: 10 bases; junction bases outside the gene matches: 11. Germline V gene data show CDR1 as LNHDA and CDR2 as SQIVND (reference sequence). This CDR3 region has 15 residues. The CDR3 DNA reads as TGTGCCAGTAGTATCCAGGGGGCGTTGGGGACACCCCAGCATTTT. Its protein product is CASSIQGALGTPQHF.

The chain recombines TRBV28 with TRBJ2-7; 10 bases are a match to TRBD1. CDR1 is MDHEN and CDR2 is SYDVKM in the germline V gene. V dropped 7 bases and J dropped 5; count of bases not matched to a gene: 11. The CDR3 is 15 residues long. CDR3 sequence: CASTLLGQGVHEQYF. The CDR3 nucleotides are TGTGCCAGCACTCTCCTTGGACAGGGGGTCCACGAGCAGTACTTC. The whole variable domain, filled in from reference TRBV28 and TRBJ2-7, reads DVKVTQSSRYLVKRTGEKVFLECVQDMDHENMFWYRQDPGLGLRLIYFSYDVKMKEKGDIPEGYSVSREKKERFSLILESASTNQTSMYLCASTLLGQGVHEQYFGPGTRLTVT.

The chain employs TRBV6-5 and TRBJ1-4; 7 bases align to TRBD1. The germline V gene has CDR1 MNHEY and CDR2 SVGAGI. The V gene end was trimmed by 0 bases and the J gene end by 8 bases; junction bases not matched to a gene: 6. There are 15 residues in the CDR3. The CDR3 is CASSYSGGAGEKLFF. The CDR3 nucleotides read TGTGCCAGCAGTTACTCAGGGGGCGCGGGGGAAAAACTGTTTTTT.

The chain has TRBV5-1 and TRBJ1-1; 7 bases match TRBD1. CDR1 SGHRS and CDR2 YFSETQ come from the germline V gene. The V gene end was trimmed by 0 bases and the J gene end by 5 bases; junction bases not matched to a gene: 7. This CDR3 has 15 residues. CDR3 DNA sequence: TGCGCCAGCAGCTTGGCGTATACAGGGGAAACTGAAGCTTTCTTT. Its translation is CASSLAYTGETEAFF.

This rearrangement joins TRBV27 to TRBJ2-3; 7 bases agree with TRBD1. Unmatched junction bases numbered 4, after V lost 6 bases and J lost 4 bases. Germline-derived CDR1 and CDR2 are MNHEY and SMNVEV (reference sequence). The length of the CDR3 is 13 residues. The CDR3 region is CASRRQGSDTQYF. The DNA of the CDR3 is TGTGCCAGCAGGCGACAGGGTTCAGATACGCAGTATTTT.

The chain recombines TRBV7-3 with TRBJ2-6; 7 bases agree with TRBD2. CDR3 length equals 16 residues. Germline assignment: CDR1 SGHTA and CDR2 FQGTGA. Germline trimming cut 5 bases from V and 2 bases from J; bases unmatched to any gene: 6. The chain's CDR3 is CASSRESGAGANVLTF. The CDR3 region has the DNA TGTGCCAGCAGCCGAGAAAGCGGGGCTGGGGCCAACGTCCTGACTTTC.

The chain employs TRBV28 and TRBJ2-1; D is undetermined. Germline CDR1 is MDHEN and CDR2 is SYDVKM. CDR3 length: 15 residues. Trimming took 6 bases from V and 4 from J, leaving 16 bases between them. The CDR3 DNA reads as TGTGCCAGCAGCTCCCCCACGGCTAGGTACAATGAGCAGTTCTTC. Residues: CASSSPTARYNEQFF.

This sequence joins TRBV29-1 and TRBJ2-7, with 9 positions matching TRBD1. Germline-derived CDR1 and CDR2 are SQVTM and ANQGSEA. The CDR3 runs 13 residues. V trimming: 0 bases; J trimming: 4 bases; junction bases outside the gene matches: 1. The CDR3 nucleotides are TGCAGCGTTGAAGAGACAGGGGGGTACGAGCAGTACTTC. Residues: CSVEETGGYEQYF.

V gene TRBV5-1 combines with J gene TRBJ1-4, with 8 bases that match TRBD1. The CDR3 sequence is 13 residues long. J lost 8 bases, V lost 4 bases, and 4 bases had no gene match. CDR1 and CDR2 (germline): SGHRS, YFSETQ. Here the CDR3 reads CASSDRQGEKLFF. DNA for the CDR3: TGCGCCAGCAGCGATCGACAGGGGGAAAAACTGTTTTTT.

This chain joins TRBV28 and TRBJ2-1, with TRBD1 identical over 7 bases. The J segment lost 5 bases and the V segment lost 7 bases, leaving 14 bases of the junction unmatched. The CDR3 is made up of 16 amino acids. Per germline, CDR1 MDHEN and CDR2 SYDVKM. DNA for the CDR3: TGTGCCAGCACCCCACGGGGACAGATCAAGAACAATGAGCAGTTCTTC. This sequence encodes CASTPRGQIKNNEQFF. The full variable domain, its missing parts supplied by reference TRBV28 and TRBJ2-1, is DVKVTQSSRYLVKRTGEKVFLECVQDMDHENMFWYRQDPGLGLRLIYFSYDVKMKEKGDIPEGYSVSREKKERFSLILESASTNQTSMYLCASTPRGQIKNNEQFFGPGTRLTVL.

J is TRBJ1-4 and V is TRBV7-2; 7 bases map to TRBD1. V shed 1 base, J shed 7 bases, and the junction held 15 bases outside the gene matches. CDR3 length: 18 residues. CDR1 is SGHTA and CDR2 is FQGNSA in the germline V gene. CDR3 nucleotides: TGTGCCAGCAGCTTAGAGCAGCAATCCGACAGGGTTAGTGAAAAACTGTTTTTT. Its protein product is CASSLEQQSDRVSEKLFF.

The rearrangement links TRBV27 to TRBJ2-1; possibly TRBD2 for D (5 bases). The germline CDR1 and CDR2 sequences are MNHEY and SMNVEV (reference sequence). The CDR3 is 13 residues long. The V and J ends lost 3 bases and 7 bases respectively, with 10 bases between them. Written as DNA, the CDR3 is TGTGCCAGCAGTTTTTATTCGGGAAATGAGCAGTTCTTC. Protein: CASSFYSGNEQFF.

Here the CDR3 DNA reads TGCGCCAGCAGCACGGGACTAGCGGACTACAATGAGCAGTTCTTC. Residues: CASSTGLADYNEQFF. The chain joins TRBV5-1 to TRBJ2-1, with 11 bases fitting TRBD2. This CDR3 contains 15 residues. Germline lookup yields CDR1 SGHRS and CDR2 YFSETQ. The junction had 3 bases not matched to a gene; V was cut back by 4 bases and J by 3 bases.

With respect to this clone: The junction and the germline gene differ at one end; a read error may be behind it. The V call is TRBV7-7, the J call TRBJ2-3; 9 bases agree with TRBD2. Germline V gives CDR1 SSHAT, CDR2 FNYEAQ (reference sequence). CDR3 length equals 15 residues. CDR3 DNA sequence: TGTGCTAGCAGCTCCTCTAGCGGGATGGGAAATACGCAGTATTTT. Its protein is CASSSSSGMGNTQYF. Full variable domain (outside the CDR3, taken from reference TRBV7-7 and TRBJ2-3): GAGVSQSPRYKVTKRGQDVTLRCDPISSHATLYWYQQALGQGPEFLTYFNYEAQPDKSGLPSDRFSAERPEGSISTLTIQRTEQRDSAMYRCASSSSSGMGNTQYFGPGTRLTVL.

This clone was seen once. The chain combines TRBV19 with TRBJ2-3; D is undetermined. V dropped 5 bases and J dropped 5 bases, with 11 bases sitting between them. CDR1 is LNHDA and CDR2 is SQIVND in the germline V gene (reference sequence). The CDR3 loop spans 13 amino acids. CDR3 in DNA: TGTGCCAGTAGTCTGATGTCGCGAGATACGCAGTATTTT. Its protein is CASSLMSRDTQYF.

J is TRBJ2-5 and V is TRBV28, with TRBD2 matching over 9 bases. The J call may be in error: the DNA end matches TRBJ2-7 better. Germline CDR1 MDHEN, CDR2 SYDVKM. This CDR3 is built from 14 residues. CDR3 sequence (DNA): TGTGCCAGCAGTTCCGGGACTAGCCCGTACGAGCAGTACTTC. This sequence encodes CASSSGTSPYEQYF.

This clone was seen a single time. The chain carries TRBV7-3 and TRBJ2-7, with TRBD2 matching over 9 bases. Germline assignment: CDR1 SGHTA and CDR2 FQGTGA. J gave up 0 bases and V 4 bases, and 1 base lay outside the gene matches. This CDR3 is 14 amino acids long. The CDR3 loop is CASSSTSGSYEQYF. For the CDR3, the DNA is TGTGCCAGCAGCTCGACTAGCGGCTCCTACGAGCAGTACTTC.

This clone has only a few counts. This chain links TRBV19 with TRBJ1-1, with TRBD1 as a possible D gene (5 bases). The germline CDR1 and CDR2 sequences are LNHDA and SQIVND (reference sequence). CDR3 length: 13 amino acids. With 3 bases removed from V and 6 bases from J, the gap between germline ends came to 11 bases. CDR3 sequence (DNA): TGTGCCAGTAGTATCCATGGGGGGGCTGAAGCTTTCTTT. It codes for CASSIHGGAEAFF.

This chain connects TRBV5-1 to TRBJ2-7; 7 bases fit TRBD1. The CDR3 covers 17 residues. Trimming removed 2 bases from V and 0 bases from J; junction bases left unmatched: 11. Germline V gives CDR1 SGHRS, CDR2 YFSETQ. The CDR3 here is CASSLTKGQISSYEQYF. CDR3 in DNA: TGCGCCAGCAGCTTAACTAAGGGACAGATAAGCTCCTACGAGCAGTACTTC.

J is TRBJ1-1 and V is TRBV5-1; no reliable D call. V shed 0 bases and J shed 0 bases, with 12 bases lying between them. There are 16 residues in the CDR3. Germline values: CDR1 SGHRS, CDR2 YFSETQ. The CDR3 DNA reads as TGCGCCAGCAGCTTGGCTCTTACGGGATTGAACACTGAAGCTTTCTTT. Amino acids: CASSLALTGLNTEAFF.

The rearrangement links TRBV28 to TRBJ2-3, with 14 bases aligning to TRBD2. Per the germline V gene, CDR1 is MDHEN and CDR2 is SYDVKM. V trimming: 6 bases; J trimming: 5 bases; junction bases outside the gene matches: 7. The length of the CDR3 is 16 residues. CDR3 protein: CASSTGLAGEGDTQYF. The DNA for the CDR3 is TGTGCCAGCAGCACGGGACTAGCGGGAGAGGGAGATACGCAGTATTTT. Full variable domain (rest looked up from reference TRBV28 and TRBJ2-3): DVKVTQSSRYLVKRTGEKVFLECVQDMDHENMFWYRQDPGLGLRLIYFSYDVKMKEKGDIPEGYSVSREKKERFSLILESASTNQTSMYLCASSTGLAGEGDTQYFGPGTRLTVL.

There are a few counts of this clone. This rearrangement joins TRBV10-1 to TRBJ1-5, with 12 bases aligning to TRBD1. Trimming at V came to 10 bases and at J to 0 bases, leaving 10 bases not matched to a gene. The CDR3 covers 17 residues. Per germline, CDR1 WNHNN and CDR2 SYGVQD (reference sequence). In DNA form, the CDR3 reads TGCGCCATTGCCGGGACAGGGGGCCGCCTTAGCAATCAGCCCCAGCATTTT. Amino acids: CAIAGTGGRLSNQPQHF.

This chain joins TRBV4-2 and TRBJ1-4, with 8 bases aligning to TRBD1. Germline V gives CDR1 LGHNA, CDR2 YNFKEQ. V shed 0 bases, J shed 0 bases, and the junction held 3 bases outside the gene matches. The CDR3 runs 17 residues. CDR3 in DNA: TGTGCCAGCAGCCAAGATGGCAGGGGGCCAACTAATGAAAAACTGTTTTTT. Protein product: CASSQDGRGPTNEKLFF.

V and J are TRBV7-2 and TRBJ2-1; perhaps TRBD1 as D (6 bases). CDR1 SGHTA and CDR2 FQGNSA come from the germline V gene. This CDR3 spans 13 amino acids. V lost 1 base, J lost 10 bases, and 11 bases lay in between. The CDR3 region is CASSLDRVGEQFF. The CDR3 nucleotides read TGTGCCAGCAGCTTAGACAGGGTGGGAGAGCAGTTCTTC. The full variable domain, with the rest looked up from reference TRBV7-2 and TRBJ2-1, is GAGVSQSPSNKVTEKGKDVELRCDPISGHTALYWYRQSLGQGLEFLIYFQGNSAPDKSGLPSDRFSAERTGGSVSTLTIQRTQQEDSAVYLCASSLDRVGEQFFGPGTRLTVL.